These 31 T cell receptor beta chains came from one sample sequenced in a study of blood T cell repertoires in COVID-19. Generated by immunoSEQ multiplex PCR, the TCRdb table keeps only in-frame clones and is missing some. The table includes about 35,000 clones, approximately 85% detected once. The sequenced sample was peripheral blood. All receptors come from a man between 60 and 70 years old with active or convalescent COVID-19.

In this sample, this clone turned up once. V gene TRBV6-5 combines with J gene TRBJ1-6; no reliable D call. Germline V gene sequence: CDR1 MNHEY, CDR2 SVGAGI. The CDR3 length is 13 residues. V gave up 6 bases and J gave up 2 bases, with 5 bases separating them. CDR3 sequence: CASRRTYNSPLHF. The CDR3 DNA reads TGTGCCAGCAGGCGGACCTATAATTCACCCCTCCACTTT.

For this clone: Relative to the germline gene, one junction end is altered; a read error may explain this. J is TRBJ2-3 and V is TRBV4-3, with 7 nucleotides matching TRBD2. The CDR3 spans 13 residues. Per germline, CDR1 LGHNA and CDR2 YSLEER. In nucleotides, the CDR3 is TGCGCCAGCAGCCAAGGCCGGGGGGATACGCAATATTTT. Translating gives CASSQGRGDTQYF.

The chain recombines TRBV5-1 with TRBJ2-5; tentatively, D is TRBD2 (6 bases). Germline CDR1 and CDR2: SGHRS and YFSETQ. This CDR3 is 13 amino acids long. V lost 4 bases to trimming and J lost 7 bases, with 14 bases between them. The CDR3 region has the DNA TGCGCCAGCAGCGCGGGGAACTGGGGGACCCAGTACTTC. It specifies CASSAGNWGTQYF. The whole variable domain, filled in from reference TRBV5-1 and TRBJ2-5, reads KAGVTQTPRYLIKTRGQQVTLSCSPISGHRSVSWYQQTPGQGLQFLFEYFSETQRNKGNFPGRFSGRQFSNSRSEMNVSTLELGDSALYLCASSAGNWGTQYFGPGTRLLVL.

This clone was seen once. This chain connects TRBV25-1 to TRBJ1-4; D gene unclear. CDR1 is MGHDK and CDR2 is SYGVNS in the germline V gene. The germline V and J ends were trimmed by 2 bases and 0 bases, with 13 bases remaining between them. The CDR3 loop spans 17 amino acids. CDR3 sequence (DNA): TGTGCCAGCAGTGAAGGTCGCAGAACGACAACTAATGAAAAACTGTTTTTT. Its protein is CASSEGRRTTTNEKLFF.

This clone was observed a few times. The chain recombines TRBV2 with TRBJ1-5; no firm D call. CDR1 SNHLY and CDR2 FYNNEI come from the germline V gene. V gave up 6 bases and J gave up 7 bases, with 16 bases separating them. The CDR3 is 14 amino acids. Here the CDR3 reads CASRGKRTGQPQHF. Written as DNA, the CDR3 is TGTGCCAGCAGGGGGAAGAGGACGGGGCAGCCCCAGCATTTT.

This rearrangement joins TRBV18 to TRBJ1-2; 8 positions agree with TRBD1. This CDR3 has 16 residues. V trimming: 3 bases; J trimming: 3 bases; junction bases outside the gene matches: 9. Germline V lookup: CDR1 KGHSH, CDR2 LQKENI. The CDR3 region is CASSPGQGAGDYGYTF. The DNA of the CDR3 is TGTGCCAGCTCACCCGGACAGGGTGCGGGGGACTATGGCTACACCTTC.

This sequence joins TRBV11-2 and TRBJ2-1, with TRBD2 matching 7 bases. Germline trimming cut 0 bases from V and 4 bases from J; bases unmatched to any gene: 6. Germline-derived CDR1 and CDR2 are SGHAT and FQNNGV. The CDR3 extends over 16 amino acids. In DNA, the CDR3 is TGTGCCAGCAGCTTAGAGGGGACTACTCCTTACAATGAGCAGTTCTTC. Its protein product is CASSLEGTTPYNEQFF.

CDR3 in DNA: TGTGCCAGCAGCTGGGGGGAGAACACTGAAGCTTTCTTT. It encodes CASSWGENTEAFF. The genes are TRBV7-9 and TRBJ1-1, with D maybe TRBD1 (5 bases). Germline loops: CDR1 SEHNR, CDR2 FQNEAQ (reference sequence). This CDR3 region has 13 residues. Trimming cost V 4 bases and J 1 base, with 7 bases left between them.

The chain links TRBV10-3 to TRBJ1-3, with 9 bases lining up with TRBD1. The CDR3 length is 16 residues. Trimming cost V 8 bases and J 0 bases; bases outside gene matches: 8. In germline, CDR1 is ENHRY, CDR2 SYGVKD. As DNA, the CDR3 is TGTGCCATCGCTTTTGGGACAGGGAGCTCTGGAAACACCATATATTTT. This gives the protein CAIAFGTGSSGNTIYF.

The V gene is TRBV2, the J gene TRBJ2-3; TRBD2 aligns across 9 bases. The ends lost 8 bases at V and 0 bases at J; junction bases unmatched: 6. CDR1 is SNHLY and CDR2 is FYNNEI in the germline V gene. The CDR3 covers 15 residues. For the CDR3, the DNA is TGTGCCAGCGCGGGGGGGCGATATAGCACAGATACGCAGTATTTT. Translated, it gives CASAGGRYSTDTQYF.

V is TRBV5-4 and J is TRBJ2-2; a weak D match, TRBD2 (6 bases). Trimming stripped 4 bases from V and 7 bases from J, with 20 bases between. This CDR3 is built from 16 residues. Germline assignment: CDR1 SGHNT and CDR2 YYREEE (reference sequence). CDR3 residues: CASSQAGRGDVGELFF. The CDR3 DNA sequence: TGTGCCAGCAGCCAGGCCGGGCGGGGAGATGTCGGGGAGCTGTTTTTT.

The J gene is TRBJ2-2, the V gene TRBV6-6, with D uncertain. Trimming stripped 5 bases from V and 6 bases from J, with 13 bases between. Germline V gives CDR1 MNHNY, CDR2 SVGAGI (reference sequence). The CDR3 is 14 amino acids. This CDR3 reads CASSPQTMAGELFF. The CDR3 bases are TGTGCCAGCAGTCCCCAGACAATGGCCGGGGAGCTGTTTTTT.

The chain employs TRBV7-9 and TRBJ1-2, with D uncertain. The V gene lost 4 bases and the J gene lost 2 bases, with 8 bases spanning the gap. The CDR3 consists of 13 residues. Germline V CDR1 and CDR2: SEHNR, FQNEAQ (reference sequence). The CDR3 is CASSSEGNYGYTF. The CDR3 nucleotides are TGTGCCAGCAGCTCTGAGGGAAACTATGGCTACACCTTC.

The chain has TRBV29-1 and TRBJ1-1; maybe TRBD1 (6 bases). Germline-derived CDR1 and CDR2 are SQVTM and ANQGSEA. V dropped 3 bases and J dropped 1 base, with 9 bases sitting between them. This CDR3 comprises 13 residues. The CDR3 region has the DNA TGCAGCGTTGAGGGACAACAGAACACTGAAGCTTTCTTT. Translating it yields CSVEGQQNTEAFF.

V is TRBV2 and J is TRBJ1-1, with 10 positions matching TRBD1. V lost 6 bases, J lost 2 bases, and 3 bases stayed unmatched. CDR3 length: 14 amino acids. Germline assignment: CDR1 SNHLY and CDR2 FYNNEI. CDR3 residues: CASSDRGRNTEAFF. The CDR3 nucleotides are TGTGCCAGCAGCGACAGGGGGCGAAACACTGAAGCTTTCTTT.

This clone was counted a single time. The CDR3 reads CASSLYGTSYGYTF. For the CDR3, the DNA is TGTGCCAGCAGCCTTTACGGGACAAGCTATGGCTACACCTTC. The chain employs TRBV14 and TRBJ1-2, with a weak D call TRBD1 (6 bases). This CDR3 region has 14 residues. V was pared by 4 bases and J by 4 bases, with 13 bases between. CDR1 is SGHDN, CDR2 FVKESK, per germline. The full variable domain, its missing parts supplied by reference TRBV14 and TRBJ1-2, is EAGVTQFPSHSVIEKGQTVTLRCDPISGHDNLYWYRRVMGKEIKFLLHFVKESKQDESGMPNNRFLAERTGGTYSTLKVQPAELEDSGVYFCASSLYGTSYGYTFGSGTRLTVV.

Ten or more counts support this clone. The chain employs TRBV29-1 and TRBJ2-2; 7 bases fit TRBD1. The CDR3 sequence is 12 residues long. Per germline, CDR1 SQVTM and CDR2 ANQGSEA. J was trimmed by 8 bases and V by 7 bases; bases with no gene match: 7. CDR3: CSGRGMSGELFF. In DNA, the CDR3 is TGCAGCGGCAGGGGGATGTCAGGGGAGCTGTTTTTT.

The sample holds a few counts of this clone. The CDR3 sequence is CATSDGQGAAQPQHF. The CDR3 coding sequence is TGTGCCACCAGTGATGGGCAGGGGGCGGCTCAGCCCCAGCATTTT. The V and J genes are TRBV24-1 and TRBJ1-5; 8 nucleotides match TRBD1. V shed 3 bases, J shed 6 bases, and the junction held 6 bases outside the gene matches. CDR1 KGHDR and CDR2 SFDVKD come from the germline V gene. The CDR3 extends over 15 amino acids.

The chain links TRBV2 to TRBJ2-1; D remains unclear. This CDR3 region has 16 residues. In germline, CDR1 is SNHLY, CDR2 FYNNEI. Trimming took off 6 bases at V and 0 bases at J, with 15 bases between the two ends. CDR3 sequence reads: CASRAIRGSSYNEQFF. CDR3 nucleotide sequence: TGTGCCAGCAGGGCAATTCGCGGTAGCTCCTACAATGAGCAGTTCTTC.

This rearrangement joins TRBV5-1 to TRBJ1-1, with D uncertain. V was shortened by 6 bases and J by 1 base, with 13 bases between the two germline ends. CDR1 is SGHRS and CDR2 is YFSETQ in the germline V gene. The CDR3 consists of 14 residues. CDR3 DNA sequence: TGCGCCAGCAACGAGGGTCCAGGGAACACTGAAGCTTTCTTT. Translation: CASNEGPGNTEAFF. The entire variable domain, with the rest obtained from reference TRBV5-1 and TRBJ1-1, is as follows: KAGVTQTPRYLIKTRGQQVTLSCSPISGHRSVSWYQQTPGQGLQFLFEYFSETQRNKGNFPGRFSGRQFSNSRSEMNVSTLELGDSALYLCASNEGPGNTEAFFGQGTRLTVV.

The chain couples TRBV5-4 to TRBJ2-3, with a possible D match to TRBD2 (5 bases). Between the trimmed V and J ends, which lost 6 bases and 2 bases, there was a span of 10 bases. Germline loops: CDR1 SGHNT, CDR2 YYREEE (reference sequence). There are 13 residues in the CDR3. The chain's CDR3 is CASKDSNTDTQYF. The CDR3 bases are TGTGCCAGCAAGGACTCAAACACAGATACGCAGTATTTT.

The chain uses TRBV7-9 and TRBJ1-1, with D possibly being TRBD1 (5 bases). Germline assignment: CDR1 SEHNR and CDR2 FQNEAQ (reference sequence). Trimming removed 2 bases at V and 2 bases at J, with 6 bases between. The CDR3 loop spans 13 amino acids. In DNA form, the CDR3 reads TGTGCCAGCAGCTTAAGGGGTAACACTGAAGCTTTCTTT. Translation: CASSLRGNTEAFF. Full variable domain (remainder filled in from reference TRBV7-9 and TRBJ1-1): DTGVSQNPRHKITKRGQNVTFRCDPISEHNRLYWYRQTLGQGPEFLTYFQNEAQLEKSRLLSDRFSAERPKGSFSTLEIQRTEQGDSAMYLCASSLRGNTEAFFGQGTRLTVV.

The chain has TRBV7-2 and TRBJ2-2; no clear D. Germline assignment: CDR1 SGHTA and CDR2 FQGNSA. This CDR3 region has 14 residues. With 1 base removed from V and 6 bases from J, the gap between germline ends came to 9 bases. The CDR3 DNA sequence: TGTGCCAGCAGCTTAGTTTATCAGGCCGGGGAGCTGTTTTTT. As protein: CASSLVYQAGELFF.

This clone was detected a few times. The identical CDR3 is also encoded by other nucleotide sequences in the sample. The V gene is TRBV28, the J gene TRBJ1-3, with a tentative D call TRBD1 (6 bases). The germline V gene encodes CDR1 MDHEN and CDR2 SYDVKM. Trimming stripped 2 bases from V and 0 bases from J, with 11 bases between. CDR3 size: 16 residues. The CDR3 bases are TGTGCCAGCAGTTTAGAACAGGGCTTCTCTGGAAACACCATATATTTT. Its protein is CASSLEQGFSGNTIYF.

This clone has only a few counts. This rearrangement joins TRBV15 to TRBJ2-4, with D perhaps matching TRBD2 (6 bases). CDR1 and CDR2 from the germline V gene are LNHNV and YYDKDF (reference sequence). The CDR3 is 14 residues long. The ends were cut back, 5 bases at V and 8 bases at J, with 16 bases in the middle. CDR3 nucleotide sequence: TGTGCCACCAGCGGGACTCCCCGAGGAGACATTCAGTACTTC. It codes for CATSGTPRGDIQYF.

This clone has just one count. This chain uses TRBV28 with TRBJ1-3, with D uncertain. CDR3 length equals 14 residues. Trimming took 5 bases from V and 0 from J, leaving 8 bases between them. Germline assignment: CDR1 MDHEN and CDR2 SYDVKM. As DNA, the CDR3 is TGTGCCAGCAGTGACACATTCTCTGGAAACACCATATATTTT. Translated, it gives CASSDTFSGNTIYF.

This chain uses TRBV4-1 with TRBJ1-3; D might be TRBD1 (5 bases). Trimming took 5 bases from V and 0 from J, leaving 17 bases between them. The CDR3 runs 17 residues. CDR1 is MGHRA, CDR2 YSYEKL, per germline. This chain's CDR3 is CASSFGQGPVSGNTIYF. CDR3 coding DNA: TGCGCCAGCAGCTTCGGGCAGGGCCCCGTCTCTGGAAACACCATATATTTT.

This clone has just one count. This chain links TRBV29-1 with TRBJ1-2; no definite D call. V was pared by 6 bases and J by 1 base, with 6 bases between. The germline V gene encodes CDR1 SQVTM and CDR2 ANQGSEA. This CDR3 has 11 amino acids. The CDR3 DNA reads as TGCAGCGTGAGACTTAACTATGGCTACACCTTC. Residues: CSVRLNYGYTF.

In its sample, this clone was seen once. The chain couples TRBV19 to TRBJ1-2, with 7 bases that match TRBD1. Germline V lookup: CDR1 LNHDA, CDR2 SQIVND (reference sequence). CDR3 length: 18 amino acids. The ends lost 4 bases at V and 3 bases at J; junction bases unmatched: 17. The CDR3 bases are TGTGCCAGTAGTAGGGGACCCCGACAGGGCGTATGGGACTATGGCTACACCTTC. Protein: CASSRGPRQGVWDYGYTF.

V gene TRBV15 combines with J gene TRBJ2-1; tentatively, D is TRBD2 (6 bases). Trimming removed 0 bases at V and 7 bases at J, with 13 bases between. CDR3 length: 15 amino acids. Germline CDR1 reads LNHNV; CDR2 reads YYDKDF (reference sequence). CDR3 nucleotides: TGTGCCACCAGCAGAGATCAGGGCGGGGCTAATGAGCAGTTCTTC. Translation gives CATSRDQGGANEQFF.

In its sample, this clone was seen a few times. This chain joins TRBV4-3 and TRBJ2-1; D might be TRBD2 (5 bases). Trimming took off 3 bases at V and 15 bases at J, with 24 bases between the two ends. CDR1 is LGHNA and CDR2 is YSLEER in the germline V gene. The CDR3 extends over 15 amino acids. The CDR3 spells CASSQDSFGATPPFF. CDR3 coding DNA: TGCGCCAGCAGCCAGGACTCCTTTGGAGCCACCCCCCCGTTCTTC.